These 5 T cell receptor beta chains were all obtained from the same sample, sequenced in a study of early T cells in non-severe SARS-CoV-2 infection. TCRdb processed the 5' RACE reads anew with MiXCR; each CDR3 protein has one entry. This sample has around 82,000 distinct CDR3 sequences, with under 15% found just once. The sample taken for sequencing was whole blood. Receptor source: an adult who was a healthcare worker with PCR-confirmed SARS-CoV-2 infection or an uninfected control (not recorded which).

The rearrangement links TRBV12-3 or TRBV12-4 to TRBJ1-1, with TRBD1 matching over 7 bases. The CDR3 extends over 15 amino acids. Unmatched junction bases numbered 5, after V lost 3 bases and J lost 1 base. CDR3 sequence reads: CASSFRQGSNTEAFF. The DNA of the CDR3 is TGTGCCAGCAGTTTTCGACAGGGATCGAACACTGAAGCTTTCTTT.

In DNA form, the CDR3 reads TGTGCCAGCAGTGGGACAGTTTATCAGCCCCAGCATTTT. Protein product: CASSGTVYQPQHF. This rearrangement joins TRBV2 to TRBJ1-5; the D gene is possibly TRBD1 (6 bases). V dropped 4 bases and J dropped 5 bases, with 9 bases sitting between them. Germline V gives CDR1 SNHLY, CDR2 FYNNEI. The CDR3 is 13 residues long.

In its sample, this clonotype was seen a few times. The chain links TRBV18 to TRBJ2-1; 9 nucleotides align to TRBD1. The CDR3 extends over 18 amino acids. From germline, CDR1 is KGHSH and CDR2 LQKENI. V gave up 2 bases and J gave up 0 bases; unmatched junction bases: 8. This CDR3 reads CASSPAEGQGSSYNEQFF. The DNA for the CDR3 is TGTGCCAGCTCACCAGCAGAGGGACAGGGTAGCTCCTACAATGAGCAGTTCTTC.

This clonotype was seen a few times. V is TRBV12-3 or TRBV12-4 and J is TRBJ1-2, with 8 nucleotides matching TRBD1. This CDR3 comprises 15 residues. J lost 8 bases, V lost 7 bases, and 15 bases had no gene match. The CDR3 DNA sequence: TGTGCCAGCACCTCCCTGTTGGCACAGGGGGGAGGCTACACCTTC. Translating it yields CASTSLLAQGGGYTF.

This clonotype has only a few counts. The rearrangement links TRBV7-3 to TRBJ2-6; D is undetermined. The CDR3 is 14 residues long. CDR1 and CDR2 (germline): SGHTA, FQGTGA. V lost 5 bases to trimming and J lost 2 bases, with 7 bases between them. This CDR3 is CASSPTAGANVLTF. The CDR3 DNA is TGTGCCAGCAGCCCGACTGCTGGGGCCAACGTCCTGACTTTC.